These 26 T cell receptor beta chains were sequenced from one sample in a study of cytomegalovirus exposure and HLA in healthy donors. Amplification used 60 Vbeta primers and 13 Jbeta primers. Profiled with immunoSEQ multiplex PCR; TCRdb holds only in-frame clones, not every one. The sample has 90,000 to 120,000 clones, 55% to 75% seen once. The sample comprised PBMCs. The receptors were sampled from a man younger than 40 in good health and CMV-seropositive.

Concerning this clone itself: Its ends do not fully match the called genes, so a read error is possible. The chain couples TRBV7-9 to TRBJ1-2, with D tentatively TRBD1 (6 bases). The CDR3 loop spans 15 amino acids. In germline, CDR1 is SEHNR, CDR2 FQNEAQ (reference sequence). The CDR3 protein is CSSSFPGQPHYGYTF. Here the CDR3 DNA reads TGTTCCAGCAGCTTCCCGGGACAACCCCACTATGGCTACACCTTC.

The chain is built from TRBV7-8 and TRBJ1-5; D gene ambiguous. Trimming removed 0 bases at V and 8 bases at J, with 11 bases between. Germline V lookup: CDR1 SGHVS, CDR2 FQNEAQ. This CDR3 spans 14 amino acids. In DNA form, the CDR3 reads TGTGCCAGCAGCTTAGCCGCAGACACGGAGCCCCAGCATTTT. Translating gives CASSLAADTEPQHF.

The CDR3 protein is CASSPGLEYTGELFF. CDR3 DNA: TGTGCCAGCAGCCCAGGACTAGAGTACACCGGGGAGCTGTTTTTT. The chain joins TRBV11-2 to TRBJ2-2, with 7 bases fitting TRBD2. The V gene's germline CDR1 is SGHAT and CDR2 FQNNGV. V trimming: 5 bases; J trimming: 3 bases; junction bases outside the gene matches: 6. This CDR3 has 15 amino acids.

This clone was detected a few times. The rearrangement uses TRBV7-3 and TRBJ2-1, with 9 bases fitting TRBD2. In germline, CDR1 is SGHTA, CDR2 FQGTGA. The CDR3 covers 15 residues. V lost 5 bases, J lost 7 bases, and 9 bases stayed unmatched. The CDR3 nucleotides are TGTGCCAGCAGCCCCTATTCTGCGGGAGGGAATGAGCAGTTCTTC. Encoded protein: CASSPYSAGGNEQFF.

This chain links TRBV14 with TRBJ2-7; D uncertain. Trimming cost V 0 bases and J 3 bases, with 12 bases left between them. This CDR3 has 15 residues. Germline CDR1 is SGHDN and CDR2 is FVKESK. The CDR3 protein is CASSQDFKRRYEQYF. In DNA form, the CDR3 reads TGTGCCAGCAGCCAAGATTTCAAGAGGCGCTACGAGCAGTACTTC. Full variable domain (remainder filled in from reference TRBV14 and TRBJ2-7): EAGVTQFPSHSVIEKGQTVTLRCDPISGHDNLYWYRRVMGKEIKFLLHFVKESKQDESGMPNNRFLAERTGGTYSTLKVQPAELEDSGVYFCASSQDFKRRYEQYFGPGTRLTVT.

The sample holds one count of this clone. The CDR3 nucleotides are TGCGCCAGCAGCCAGCGGGGTCAACCGGGAGGGGATACGCAGTATTTT. Translated, it gives CASSQRGQPGGDTQYF. This chain uses TRBV4-1 with TRBJ2-3; 8 bases fit TRBD2. This CDR3 is built from 16 residues. The trim removed 3 bases at V and 6 bases at J, leaving 11 bases unmatched. Per the germline V gene, CDR1 is MGHRA and CDR2 is YSYEKL.

The chain is built from TRBV5-1 and TRBJ2-7, with D possibly matching TRBD1 (7 bases). Germline V gene data show CDR1 as SGHRS and CDR2 as YFSETQ. The CDR3 is 15 residues long. Trimming took 4 bases from V and 0 from J, leaving 14 bases between them. The CDR3 DNA is TGCGCCAGCAGCCCAGGGGGGCCCGACTCCTACGAGCAGTACTTC. Translated, it gives CASSPGGPDSYEQYF.

The genes are TRBV6-1 and TRBJ1-1, with D perhaps TRBD1 (5 bases). CDR1 and CDR2 from the germline V gene are MNHNS and SASEGT. This CDR3 comprises 14 residues. Between the trimmed V and J ends, which lost 4 bases and 2 bases, there was a span of 11 bases. As DNA, the CDR3 is TGTGCCAGCAGTGTACTTGACAGTAACACTGAAGCTTTCTTT. Its translation is CASSVLDSNTEAFF.

This clone was observed a handful of times. V usage is TRBV4-2 and J usage is TRBJ2-5; D possibly corresponds to TRBD1 (6 bases). This CDR3 has 14 amino acids. The germline V gene has CDR1 LGHNA and CDR2 YNFKEQ. Trimming took 1 base from V and 2 from J, leaving 8 bases between them. The CDR3 DNA reads TGTGCCAGCAGCCAAGGACAGGAGCAAGAGACCCAGTACTTC. Amino acid sequence: CASSQGQEQETQYF.

Within the sample, this clone is medium-sized. This chain connects TRBV5-6 to TRBJ2-7; D might be TRBD1 (5 bases). The CDR3 spans 14 residues. Germline CDR1 reads SGHDT; CDR2 reads YYEEEE. The germline V and J ends were trimmed by 0 bases and 5 bases, with 12 bases remaining between them. The CDR3 loop is CASSLARGIDEQYF. The CDR3 DNA sequence: TGTGCCAGCAGCTTGGCTAGGGGCATAGACGAGCAGTACTTC. The complete variable domain, with remaining parts taken from reference TRBV5-6 and TRBJ2-7, reads DAGVTQSPTHLIKTRGQQVTLRCSPKSGHDTVSWYQQALGQGPQFIFQYYEEEERQRGNFPDRFSGHQFPNYSSELNVNALLLGDSALYLCASSLARGIDEQYFGPGTRLTVT.

This rearrangement joins TRBV7-2 to TRBJ1-2; 7 bases map to TRBD1. This CDR3 contains 15 residues. Germline V lookup: CDR1 SGHTA, CDR2 FQGNSA. V lost 5 bases, J lost 0 bases, and 6 bases stayed unmatched. The DNA of the CDR3 is TGTGCCAGCAGCCCCTCGACAGGGACTAACTATGGCTACACCTTC. Protein: CASSPSTGTNYGYTF.

V and J are TRBV6-6 and TRBJ1-6, with D uncertain. Trimming took off 5 bases at V and 7 bases at J, with 12 bases between the two ends. Germline lookup yields CDR1 MNHNY and CDR2 SVGAGI (reference sequence). This CDR3 has 14 residues. CDR3 nucleotides: TGTGCCAGCAGTCCTCCGGGGAACAATTCACCCCTCCACTTT. Translated: CASSPPGNNSPLHF.

This clone turned up a few times. This sequence joins TRBV13 and TRBJ2-7, with D possibly TRBD2 on 6 matching bases. Trimming shortened V by 3 bases and J by 3 bases, and 9 bases separated the two germline ends. The CDR3 is 13 residues long. Germline-derived CDR1 and CDR2 are PRHDT and FYEKMQ (reference sequence). CDR3 sequence: CASSLGLFYEQYF. CDR3 nucleotides: TGTGCCAGCAGCTTGGGACTGTTCTACGAGCAGTACTTC.

J is TRBJ2-5 and V is TRBV13; tentative D call: TRBD1 (7 bases). Trimming removed 5 bases from V and 8 bases from J, with 15 bases in between. CDR1 and CDR2 (germline): PRHDT, FYEKMQ (reference sequence). CDR3 length: 13 amino acids. CDR3 nucleotide sequence: TGTGCCAGCAGCCCCCGACAGGGAGGAACCCAGTACTTC. This translates into CASSPRQGGTQYF. Looking up the rest from reference TRBV13 and TRBJ2-5 gives the full variable domain: AAGVIQSPRHLIKEKRETATLKCYPIPRHDTVYWYQQGPGQDPQFLISFYEKMQSDKGSIPDRFSAQQFSDYHSELNMSSLELGDSALYFCASSPRQGGTQYFGPGTRLLVL.

The gene calls are TRBV10-3 and TRBJ1-2; D remains unclear. V was shortened by 7 bases and J by 1 base, with 13 bases between the two germline ends. There are 14 residues in the CDR3. In germline, CDR1 is ENHRY, CDR2 SYGVKD. The DNA of the CDR3 is TGTGCCATCAAAGCGGCTGGCTTTAACTATGGCTACACCTTC. Translating gives CAIKAAGFNYGYTF.

This clone was seen a single time. The chain couples TRBV10-3 to TRBJ1-6; 9 nucleotides match TRBD1. With 6 bases clipped from V and 4 bases from J, the junction kept 1 base outside the gene matches. The CDR3 is 14 amino acids. CDR1 is ENHRY and CDR2 is SYGVKD in the germline V gene. CDR3 in DNA: TGTGCCATCAGCGACAGGGGGTATAATTCACCCCTCCACTTT. This translates into CAISDRGYNSPLHF.

This clone has a single count. The chain combines TRBV19 with TRBJ1-1, with D perhaps matching TRBD1 (5 bases). Trimming took 3 bases from V and 8 from J, leaving 10 bases between them. CDR3 length equals 12 residues. Germline V CDR1 and CDR2: LNHDA, SQIVND (reference sequence). As DNA, the CDR3 is TGTGCCAGTAGTATCCCAGGGCGGGAAGCTTTCTTT. Encoded protein: CASSIPGREAFF.

This sequence joins TRBV7-9 and TRBJ1-2; D perhaps matches TRBD1 (5 bases). V gave up 5 bases and J gave up 5 bases, with 15 bases separating them. There are 14 residues in the CDR3. CDR1 and CDR2 (germline): SEHNR, FQNEAQ (reference sequence). CDR3: CASSPTGIGYGYTF. CDR3 nucleotide sequence: TGTGCCAGCAGCCCCACAGGTATAGGGTATGGCTACACCTTC. The full variable domain, completed using reference TRBV7-9 and TRBJ1-2, is DTGVSQNPRHKITKRGQNVTFRCDPISEHNRLYWYRQTLGQGPEFLTYFQNEAQLEKSRLLSDRFSAERPKGSFSTLEIQRTEQGDSAMYLCASSPTGIGYGYTFGSGTRLTVV.

The genes are TRBV7-2 and TRBJ1-2; 10 bases align to TRBD1. Per germline, CDR1 SGHTA and CDR2 FQGNSA. V lost 3 bases, J lost 2 bases, and 3 bases stayed unmatched. The CDR3 extends over 15 amino acids. The CDR3 bases are TGTGCCAGCAGCTTCCCGACAGGGGGCAACTATGGCTACACCTTC. The encoded protein is CASSFPTGGNYGYTF.

This chain joins TRBV30 and TRBJ2-2; D might be TRBD2 (5 bases). The CDR3 is made up of 12 amino acids. CDR1 and CDR2 from the germline V gene are GTSNPN and SVGIG (reference sequence). V lost 8 bases and J lost 4, with 11 bases in between. CDR3 sequence (DNA): TGTGCCCGGGGTATGGGCACCGGGGAGCTGTTTTTT. The encoded protein is CARGMGTGELFF.

The chain is built from TRBV30 and TRBJ1-2; D not certain. The CDR3 is made up of 10 amino acids. Germline CDR1 and CDR2: GTSNPN and SVGIG (reference sequence). CDR3 sequence: CAQRRGGYTF. CDR3 in DNA: TGTGCTCAGAGGAGAGGCGGCTACACCTTC.

This clone was detected a few times. This chain links TRBV5-1 with TRBJ2-5, with 7 bases identical to TRBD2. With the DNA end fitting TRBJ2-7 better, the J assignment may be wrong. Germline CDR1 and CDR2: SGHRS and YFSETQ. The CDR3 extends over 15 amino acids. The CDR3 DNA sequence: TGCGCCAGCAGCTCGTGGGGGGGGGTGACCTACGAGCAGTACTTC. This codes for CASSSWGGVTYEQYF.

CDR3 coding DNA: TGTGCCAGCACCGAACAGGTGAACACTGAAGCTTTCTTT. It specifies CASTEQVNTEAFF. The gene calls are TRBV7-8 and TRBJ1-1, with D perhaps TRBD1 (5 bases). Germline-derived CDR1 and CDR2 are SGHVS and FQNEAQ. V was shortened by 7 bases and J by 0 bases, with 9 bases between the two germline ends. CDR3 length equals 13 residues. Together with reference TRBV7-8 and TRBJ1-1, the CDR3 gives the full variable domain: GAGVSQSPRYKVAKRGQDVALRCDPISGHVSLFWYQQALGQGPEFLTYFQNEAQLDKSGLPSDRFFAERPEGSVSTLKIQRTQQEDSAVYLCASTEQVNTEAFFGQGTRLTVV.

The chain uses TRBV5-1 and TRBJ1-2; D unresolved. V lost 2 bases and J 0 bases, leaving 11 bases between the germline ends. CDR1 SGHRS and CDR2 YFSETQ come from the germline V gene. This CDR3 is 15 amino acids long. The CDR3 coding sequence is TGCGCCAGCAGCTTTACGGGTCTTCCTAACTATGGCTACACCTTC. Amino acid sequence: CASSFTGLPNYGYTF. Together with reference TRBV5-1 and TRBJ1-2, the CDR3 gives the full variable domain: KAGVTQTPRYLIKTRGQQVTLSCSPISGHRSVSWYQQTPGQGLQFLFEYFSETQRNKGNFPGRFSGRQFSNSRSEMNVSTLELGDSALYLCASSFTGLPNYGYTFGSGTRLTVV.

The rearrangement joins TRBV11-3 to TRBJ2-5; perhaps TRBD1 as D (5 bases). This CDR3 spans 10 amino acids. From germline, CDR1 is SGHNT and CDR2 YENEEA. Trimming shortened V by 5 bases and J by 8 bases, and 6 bases separated the two germline ends. The CDR3, as DNA: TGTGCCAGCAGCACAGGAACCCAGTACTTC. Residues: CASSTGTQYF.

The sample holds a few counts of this clone. This chain links TRBV6-1 with TRBJ1-1, with D unresolved. The germline V and J ends were trimmed by 2 bases and 4 bases, with 8 bases remaining between them. The CDR3 spans 13 residues. Germline CDR1 and CDR2: MNHNS and SASEGT. CDR3 sequence: CASSEWRVTEAFF. In nucleotides, the CDR3 is TGTGCCAGCAGTGAATGGCGGGTCACTGAAGCTTTCTTT.